The 2 T cell receptor beta chains in this list originate from one sample, sequenced in a study of blood T cell repertoires in COVID-19. Profiling relied on immunoSEQ multiplex PCR, and the TCRdb table lists in-frame clones only, not all of them. Of some 220,000 clones in the sample, approximately 90% were seen once. Material for sequencing was PBMCs or T cells enriched from blood (not recorded which). These receptors came from a woman aged 18-35 years in a cohort exposed to, infected with or recovered from COVID-19 (not recorded which).

Concerning this clone itself: The sample holds other DNA sequences that translate to the same CDR3. The chain joins TRBV5-1 to TRBJ2-5; 7 bases agree with TRBD1. This CDR3 contains 13 residues. Trimming took 4 bases from V and 2 from J; bases not matched to a gene: 2. In germline, CDR1 is SGHRS, CDR2 YFSETQ. CDR3: CASSLGQQETQYF. CDR3 DNA: TGCGCCAGCAGCCTGGGACAGCAAGAGACCCAGTACTTC.

The J gene is TRBJ1-2, the V gene TRBV11-2; 10 bases agree with TRBD1. V shed 5 bases and J 8 bases; nucleotides not matched to a gene: 5. CDR1 and CDR2 (germline): SGHAT, FQNNGV. The CDR3 is 13 residues long. The CDR3 DNA is TGTGCCAGCAGCCCAGGGACAGGGGACGGCTACACCTTC. Translating gives CASSPGTGDGYTF.